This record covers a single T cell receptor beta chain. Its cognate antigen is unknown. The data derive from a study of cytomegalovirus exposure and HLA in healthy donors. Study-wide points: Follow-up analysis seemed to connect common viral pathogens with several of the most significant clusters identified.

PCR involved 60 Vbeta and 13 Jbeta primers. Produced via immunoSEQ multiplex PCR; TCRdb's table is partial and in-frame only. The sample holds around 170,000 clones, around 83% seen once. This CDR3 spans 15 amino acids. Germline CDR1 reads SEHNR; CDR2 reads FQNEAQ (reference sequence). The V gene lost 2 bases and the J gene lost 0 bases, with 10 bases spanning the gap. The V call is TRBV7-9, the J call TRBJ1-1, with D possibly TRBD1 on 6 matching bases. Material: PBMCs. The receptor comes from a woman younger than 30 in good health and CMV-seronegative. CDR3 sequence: CASSLRGSVNTEAFF. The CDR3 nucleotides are TGTGCCAGCAGCTTAAGGGGGTCTGTGAACACTGAAGCTTTCTTT.